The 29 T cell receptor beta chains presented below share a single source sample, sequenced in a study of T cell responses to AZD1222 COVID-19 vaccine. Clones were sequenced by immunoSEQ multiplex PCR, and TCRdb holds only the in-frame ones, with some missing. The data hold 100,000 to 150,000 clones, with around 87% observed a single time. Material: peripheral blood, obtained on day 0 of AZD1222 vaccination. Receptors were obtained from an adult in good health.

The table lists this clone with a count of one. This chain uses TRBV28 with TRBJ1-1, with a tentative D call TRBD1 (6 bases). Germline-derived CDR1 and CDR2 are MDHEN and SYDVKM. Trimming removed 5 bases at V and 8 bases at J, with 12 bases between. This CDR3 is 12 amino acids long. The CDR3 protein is CASSPRGLEAFF. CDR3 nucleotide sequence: TGTGCCAGCAGTCCCCGGGGGCTAGAAGCTTTCTTT.

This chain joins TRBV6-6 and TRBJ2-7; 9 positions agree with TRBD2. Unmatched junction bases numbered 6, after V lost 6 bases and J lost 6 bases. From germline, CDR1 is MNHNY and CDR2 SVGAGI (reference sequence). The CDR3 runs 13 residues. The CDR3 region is CASRAGLAGEQYF. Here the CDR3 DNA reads TGTGCCAGCAGAGCGGGACTAGCAGGCGAGCAGTACTTC.

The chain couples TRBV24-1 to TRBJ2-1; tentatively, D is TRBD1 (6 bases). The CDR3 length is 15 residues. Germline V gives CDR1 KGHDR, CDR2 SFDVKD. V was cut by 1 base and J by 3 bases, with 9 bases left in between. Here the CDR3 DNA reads TGTGCCACCAGTGATTTCGGGGACAACTACAATGAGCAGTTCTTC. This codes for CATSDFGDNYNEQFF.

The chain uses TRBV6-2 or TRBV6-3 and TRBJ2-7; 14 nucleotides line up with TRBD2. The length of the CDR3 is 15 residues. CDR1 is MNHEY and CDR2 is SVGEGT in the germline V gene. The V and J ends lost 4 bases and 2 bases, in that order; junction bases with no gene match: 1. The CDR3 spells CASSLGLAGAYEQYF. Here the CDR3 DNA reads TGTGCCAGCAGTTTGGGACTAGCGGGGGCCTACGAGCAGTACTTC.

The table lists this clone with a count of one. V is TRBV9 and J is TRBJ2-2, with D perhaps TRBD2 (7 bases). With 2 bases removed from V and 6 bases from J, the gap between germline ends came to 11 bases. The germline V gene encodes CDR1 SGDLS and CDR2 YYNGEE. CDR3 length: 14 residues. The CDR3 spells CASSVRGASGELFF. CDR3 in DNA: TGTGCCAGCAGCGTTCGGGGGGCGTCCGGGGAGCTGTTTTTT.

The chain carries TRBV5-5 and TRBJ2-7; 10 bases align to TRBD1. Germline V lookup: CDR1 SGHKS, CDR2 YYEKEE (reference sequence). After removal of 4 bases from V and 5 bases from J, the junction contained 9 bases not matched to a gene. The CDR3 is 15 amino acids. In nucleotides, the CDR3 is TGTGCCAGCAGCCAGACCGGACAGGGGGTAAACGAGCAGTACTTC. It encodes CASSQTGQGVNEQYF.

CDR3 DNA: TGTGCCAGCAGCCACCGGGCTACTGAAGCTTTCTTT. Translated: CASSHRATEAFF. V usage is TRBV11-2 and J usage is TRBJ1-1; D call uncertain. Germline V gene data show CDR1 as SGHAT and CDR2 as FQNNGV. V was pared by 5 bases and J by 5 bases, with 9 bases between. The CDR3 has 12 amino acids. Variable domain in full (rest from reference TRBV11-2 and TRBJ1-1): EAGVAQSPRYKIIEKRQSVAFWCNPISGHATLYWYQQILGQGPKLLIQFQNNGVVDDSQLPKDRFSAERLKGVDSTLKIQPAKLEDSAVYLCASSHRATEAFFGQGTRLTVV.

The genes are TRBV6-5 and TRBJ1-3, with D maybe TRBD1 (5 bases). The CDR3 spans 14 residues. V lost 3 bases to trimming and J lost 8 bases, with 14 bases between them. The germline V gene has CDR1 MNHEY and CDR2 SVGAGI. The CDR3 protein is CASSYFGGGDTIYF. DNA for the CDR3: TGTGCCAGCAGTTATTTTGGGGGTGGGGACACCATATATTTT.

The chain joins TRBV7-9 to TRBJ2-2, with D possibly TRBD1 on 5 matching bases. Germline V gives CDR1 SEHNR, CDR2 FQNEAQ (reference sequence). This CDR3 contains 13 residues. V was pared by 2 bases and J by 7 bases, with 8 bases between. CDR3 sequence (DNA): TGTGCCAGCAGCTTAACGACAGTCGGGGAGCTGTTTTTT. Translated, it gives CASSLTTVGELFF.

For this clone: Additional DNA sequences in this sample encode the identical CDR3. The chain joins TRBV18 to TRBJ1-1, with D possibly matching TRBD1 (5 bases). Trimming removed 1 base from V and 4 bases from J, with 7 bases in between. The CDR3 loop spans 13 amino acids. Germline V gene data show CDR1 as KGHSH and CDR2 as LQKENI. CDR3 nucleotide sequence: TGTGCCAGCTCACCACTGGGGGGCACTGAAGCTTTCTTT. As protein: CASSPLGGTEAFF. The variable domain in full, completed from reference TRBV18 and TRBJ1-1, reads NAGVMQNPRHLVRRRGQEARLRCSPMKGHSHVYWYRQLPEEGLKFMVYLQKENIIDESGMPKERFSAEFPKEGPSILRIQQVVRGDSAAYFCASSPLGGTEAFFGQGTRLTVV.

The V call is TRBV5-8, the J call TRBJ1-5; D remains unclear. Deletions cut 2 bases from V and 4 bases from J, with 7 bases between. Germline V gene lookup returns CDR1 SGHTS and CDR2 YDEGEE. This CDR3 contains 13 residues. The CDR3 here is CASSFSLNQPQHF. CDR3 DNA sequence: TGTGCCAGCAGCTTTAGCCTTAATCAGCCCCAGCATTTT.

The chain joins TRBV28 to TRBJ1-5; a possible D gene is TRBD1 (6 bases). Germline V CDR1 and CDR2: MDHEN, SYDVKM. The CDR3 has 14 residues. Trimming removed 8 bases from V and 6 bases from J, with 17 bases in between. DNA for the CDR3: TGTGCCAGCGCCGCCCCGGGGGGCTCTCAGCCCCAGCATTTT. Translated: CASAAPGGSQPQHF.

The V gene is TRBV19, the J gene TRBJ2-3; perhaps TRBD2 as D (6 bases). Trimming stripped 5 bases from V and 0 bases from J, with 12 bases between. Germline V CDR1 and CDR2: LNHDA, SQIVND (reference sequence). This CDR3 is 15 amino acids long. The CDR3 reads CASSPLATSTDTQYF. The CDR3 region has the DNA TGTGCCAGTAGTCCACTAGCAACTAGCACAGATACGCAGTATTTT. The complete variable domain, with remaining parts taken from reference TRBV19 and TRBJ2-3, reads DGGITQSPKYLFRKEGQNVTLSCEQNLNHDAMYWYRQDPGQGLRLIYYSQIVNDFQKGDIAEGYSVSREKKESFPLTVTSAQKNPTAFYLCASSPLATSTDTQYFGPGTRLTVL.

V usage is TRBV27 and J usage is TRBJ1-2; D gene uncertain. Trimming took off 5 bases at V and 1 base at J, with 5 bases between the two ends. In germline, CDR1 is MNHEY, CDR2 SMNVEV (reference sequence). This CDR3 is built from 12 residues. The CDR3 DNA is TGTGCCAGCAGTAAAAATAACTATGGCTACACCTTC. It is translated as CASSKNNYGYTF.

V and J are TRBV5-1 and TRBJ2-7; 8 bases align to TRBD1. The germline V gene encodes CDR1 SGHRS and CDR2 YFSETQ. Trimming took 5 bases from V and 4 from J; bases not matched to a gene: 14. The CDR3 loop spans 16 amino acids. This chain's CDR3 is CASRSRPDRVLYEQYF. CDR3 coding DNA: TGCGCCAGCAGATCTCGACCGGACAGGGTTTTATACGAGCAGTACTTC. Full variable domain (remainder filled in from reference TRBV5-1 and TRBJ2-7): KAGVTQTPRYLIKTRGQQVTLSCSPISGHRSVSWYQQTPGQGLQFLFEYFSETQRNKGNFPGRFSGRQFSNSRSEMNVSTLELGDSALYLCASRSRPDRVLYEQYFGPGTRLTVT.

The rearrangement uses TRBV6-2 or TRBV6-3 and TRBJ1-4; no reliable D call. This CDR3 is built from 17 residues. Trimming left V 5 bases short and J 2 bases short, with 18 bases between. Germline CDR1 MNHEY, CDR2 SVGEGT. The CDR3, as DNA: TGTGCCAGCAGTACCGACCAAGGTCCGGGCACTAATGAAAAACTGTTTTTT. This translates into CASSTDQGPGTNEKLFF.

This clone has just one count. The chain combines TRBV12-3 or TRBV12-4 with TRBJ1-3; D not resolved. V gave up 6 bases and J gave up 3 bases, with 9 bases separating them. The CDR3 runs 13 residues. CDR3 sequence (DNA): TGTGCCAGCAGCATGGTTGTTGGAAACACCATATATTTT. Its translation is CASSMVVGNTIYF.

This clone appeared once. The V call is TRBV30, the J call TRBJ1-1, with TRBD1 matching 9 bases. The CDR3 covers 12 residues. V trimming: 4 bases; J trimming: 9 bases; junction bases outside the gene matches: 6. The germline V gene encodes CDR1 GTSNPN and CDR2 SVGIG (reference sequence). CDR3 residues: CAWMRDRAQAFF. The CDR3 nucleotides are TGTGCCTGGATGAGGGACAGGGCTCAAGCTTTCTTT.

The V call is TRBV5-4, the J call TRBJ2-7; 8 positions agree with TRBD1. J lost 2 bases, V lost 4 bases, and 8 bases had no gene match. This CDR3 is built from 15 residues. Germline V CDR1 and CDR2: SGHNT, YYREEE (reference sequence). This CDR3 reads CASSMTGDWPYEQYF. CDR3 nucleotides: TGTGCCAGCAGCATGACAGGGGACTGGCCCTACGAGCAGTACTTC.

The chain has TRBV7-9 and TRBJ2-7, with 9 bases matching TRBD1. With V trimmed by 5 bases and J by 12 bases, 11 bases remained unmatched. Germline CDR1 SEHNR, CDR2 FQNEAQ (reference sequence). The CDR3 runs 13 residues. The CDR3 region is CASSLGTGRVWYF. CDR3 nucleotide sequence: TGTGCCAGCAGCCTTGGGACAGGGCGCGTATGGTACTTC.

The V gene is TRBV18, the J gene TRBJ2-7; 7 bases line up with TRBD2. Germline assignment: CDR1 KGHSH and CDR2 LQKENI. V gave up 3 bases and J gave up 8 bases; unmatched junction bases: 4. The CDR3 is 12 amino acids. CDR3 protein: CASSPQGGKQYF. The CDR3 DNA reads TGTGCCAGCTCACCCCAGGGAGGGAAGCAGTACTTC.

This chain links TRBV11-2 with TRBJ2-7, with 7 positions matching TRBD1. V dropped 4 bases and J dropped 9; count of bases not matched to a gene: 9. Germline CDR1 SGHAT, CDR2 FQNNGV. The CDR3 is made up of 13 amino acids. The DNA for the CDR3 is TGTGCCAGCAGCTCATACAGGGGCCAGGGGCAGTACTTC. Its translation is CASSSYRGQGQYF.

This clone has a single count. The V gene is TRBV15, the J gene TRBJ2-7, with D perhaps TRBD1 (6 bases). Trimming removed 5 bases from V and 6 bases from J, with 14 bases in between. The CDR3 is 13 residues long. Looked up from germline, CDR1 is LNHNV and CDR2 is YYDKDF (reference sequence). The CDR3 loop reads CATSGGQSSEQYF. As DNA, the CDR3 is TGTGCCACCAGCGGCGGACAGAGCAGCGAGCAGTACTTC.

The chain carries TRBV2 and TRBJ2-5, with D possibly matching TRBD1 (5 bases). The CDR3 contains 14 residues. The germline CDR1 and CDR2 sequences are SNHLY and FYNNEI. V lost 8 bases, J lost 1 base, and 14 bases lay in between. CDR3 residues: CASGARWGQETQYF. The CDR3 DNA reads TGTGCCAGCGGGGCGAGGTGGGGCCAAGAGACCCAGTACTTC.

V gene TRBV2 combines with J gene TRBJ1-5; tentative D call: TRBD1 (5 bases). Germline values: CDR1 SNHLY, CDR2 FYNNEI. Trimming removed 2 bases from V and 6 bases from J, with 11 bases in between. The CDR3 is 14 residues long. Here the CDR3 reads CASSESKGFQPQHF. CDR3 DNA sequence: TGTGCCAGCAGTGAATCTAAGGGGTTTCAGCCCCAGCATTTT.

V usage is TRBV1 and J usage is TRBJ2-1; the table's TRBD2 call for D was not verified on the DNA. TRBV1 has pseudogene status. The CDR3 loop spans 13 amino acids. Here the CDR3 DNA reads TGCACCAGCAGCCAAGAAGCGTACAATGAGCAGTTCTTC. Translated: CTSSQEAYNEQFF.

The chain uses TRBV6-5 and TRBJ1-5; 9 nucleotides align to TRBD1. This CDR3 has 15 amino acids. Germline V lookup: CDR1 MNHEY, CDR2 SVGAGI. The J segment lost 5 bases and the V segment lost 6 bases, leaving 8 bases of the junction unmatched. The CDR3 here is CASSPTGGLDQPQHF. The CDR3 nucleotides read TGTGCCAGCAGCCCGACAGGGGGTCTTGATCAGCCCCAGCATTTT.

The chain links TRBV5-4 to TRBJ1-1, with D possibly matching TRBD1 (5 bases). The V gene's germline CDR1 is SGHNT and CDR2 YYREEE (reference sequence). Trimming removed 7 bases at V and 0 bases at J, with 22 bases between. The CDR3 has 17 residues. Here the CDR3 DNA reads TGTGCCAGCGAGGGTGGGGGAGGCAGACCAATGAACACTGAAGCTTTCTTT. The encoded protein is CASEGGGGRPMNTEAFF.

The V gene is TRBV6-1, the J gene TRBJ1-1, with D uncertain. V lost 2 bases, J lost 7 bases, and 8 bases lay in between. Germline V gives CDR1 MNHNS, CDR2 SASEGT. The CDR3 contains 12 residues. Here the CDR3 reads CASSESWGEAFF. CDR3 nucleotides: TGTGCCAGCAGTGAAAGCTGGGGTGAAGCTTTCTTT.